The T cell receptor beta chain under discussion was sequenced for a study of patients and donors after allogeneic stem cell transplantation. TCRdb reprocessed the RT-PCR reads via MiXCR and lists one record per CDR3 protein. The table records roughly 200,000 distinct CDR3 sequences, over 30% of them present only once. Trimming at V came to 3 bases and at J to 7 bases, leaving 5 bases not matched to a gene. The CDR3 covers 14 residues. The germline CDR1 and CDR2 sequences are SEHNR and FQNEAQ (reference sequence). The TCR was taken from a human donor who was either an allogeneic HSCT recipient or a stem cell or donor lymphocyte infusion donor (not recorded which). It is not recorded whose cells these are; they may come from a transplant donor. The J gene is TRBJ1-4, the V gene TRBV7-9; 7 positions agree with TRBD1. The sequencing sample was made of blood, either unsorted or a sorted T cell fraction (not recorded which). DNA of the CDR3: TGTGCCAGCAGCTTCGGGACAGTCAGTGAAAAACTGTTTTTT. Translation gives CASSFGTVSEKLFF.